This T cell receptor beta chain was recovered during a study of OX40 agonist ivuxolimab in advanced cancers. Background for the entire study: The costimulatory receptor OX40 (CD134) was targeted by ivuxolimab, a fully human IgG2 agonistic monoclonal antibody. The point of sequencing TCRbeta in the periphery was to test whether ivuxolimab changed TCR sequence diversity and drove clonal T-cell expansion. Intravenous ivuxolimab was administered to patients every 2 weeks at six dose levels: 0.01, 0.1, 0.3, 1.5, 3 and 10 mg/kg. The paper reports the monotherapy dose-escalation portion (N of about 54 patients) of the phase I ivuxolimab trial. Of the approximately 50 patients in dose escalation, approximately 20 had hepatocellular carcinoma, about 15 had melanoma, 9 had renal cell carcinoma and 9 had head and neck cancer. Patients were allowed to have had prior anti-PD-1, anti-PD-L1 or anti-CTLA-4 therapy, and approximately 40% of the dose-escalation patients had been treated with checkpoint inhibitors. Three dose-escalation patients achieved partial responses, one with hepatocellular carcinoma and two with cutaneous melanoma. In the dose-escalation cohort, 70% to 90% of patients were male, and the mean age was 60 years with a range of roughly 23 to 79. General study outcomes and caveats: At doses of 0.1 to 3.0 mg/kg, clonal expansion of both CD4+ and CD8+ T cells in blood was seen between baseline and week 6. In the 0.1-3.0 mg/kg groups, partial responders had among the lowest normalized peripheral clonal expansion, particularly in CD8+ T cells. On average, CD8+ T cells showed more expanded clones than CD4+ T cells after ivuxolimab. The antigen specificity of the peripheral T cells that underwent clonal expansion was not determined. Low levels of normalized T-cell clonal expansion were also seen in some patients who did not respond.

The germline V gene (reference sequence) yields LNHDA for CDR1 and SQIVND for CDR2. The CDR3 sequence holds 15 residues, the cysteine and phenylalanine included. The sequence is cut down to CDR3 DNA, 45 bases in frame from base 1. Relative to germline, V is 5 bases shorter and J is 0 bases shorter, with 11 bases between their ends. For this clone: It lacks a known antigen. The input lacks base qualities; no much larger clone sits a single base away.

The trial excluded patients who had a history of autoimmune disease or who were on systemic immunosuppression. In every dose cohort, peripheral blood was drawn for TCR sequencing at baseline, cycle 4 day 1, and cycle 7 day 1. Samples were obtained from an open-label, multicenter, first-in-human phase I dose-escalation trial of ivuxolimab. Adults with locally advanced or metastatic melanoma, renal cell carcinoma, hepatocellular carcinoma or head and neck squamous cell carcinoma were enrolled in the trial. Before TCR sequencing, CD4+ and CD8+ T cells were separately sorted from peripheral blood. To sequence the TCRbeta CDR3 region, genomic DNA was isolated from the sorted cells. TCRbeta CDR3 regions were sequenced using the immunoSEQ Assay. The table was pulled from immuneACCESS by TCRdb, which kept in-frame rearrangements only. Such tables lose some clones; where checked, under half of the loss comes from unresolved V genes, and the rest has no known cause. The sample table holds some 83,000 clones, of which about 93% were seen once. Around 5.9% of the sample comes from the top ten.

Recombination connected TRBV19 to TRBJ1-3; the D gene lacks a confident call. The clonotype comes from an adult with an advanced solid tumor such as melanoma, head and neck, liver or kidney cancer. The material was CD4+ or CD8+ T cells sorted from blood, obtained in a trial of the OX40 agonist ivuxolimab. Here is the DNA: TGTGCCAGTAGTCTATGGGATAACTCTGGAAACACCATATATTTT. Translated, this gives CASSLWDNSGNTIYF. Where the CDR3 stops, the reference TRBV19 and TRBJ1-3 genes take over; the full variable domain is DGGITQSPKYLFRKEGQNVTLSCEQNLNHDAMYWYRQDPGQGLRLIYYSQIVNDFQKGDIAEGYSVSREKKESFPLTVTSAQKNPTAFYLCASSLWDNSGNTIYFGEGSWLTVV.